These 26 T cell receptor beta chains came from one sample sequenced in a study of T-cell reconstitution after alpha-beta-depleted transplantation in children. Preparation of the TCRbeta library was carried out with unique molecular identifiers. Via MiXCR, TCRdb re-called the PCR reads, giving one row per CDR3 protein. The sample has about a million distinct CDR3 sequences, around 30% seen once. Sequencing was performed on PBMCs, mostly from graft donor cells, taken 360 days after TCRalphabeta/CD19-depleted stem cell transplant. These receptors were obtained from a boy younger than two who had a stem cell transplant for SCID, so the T cells may come from the graft donor.

J is TRBJ2-1 and V is TRBV2, with TRBD1 matching over 9 bases. The germline V gene has CDR1 SNHLY and CDR2 FYNNEI. With V trimmed by 5 bases and J by 8 bases, 7 bases remained unmatched. The CDR3 runs 14 residues. The CDR3 DNA is TGTGCCAGCAGTTTACAGGGGGCAGGTTATGAGCAGTTCTTC. Encoded protein: CASSLQGAGYEQFF.

This clonotype has more than one count but fewer than ten. The V call is TRBV10-3, the J call TRBJ1-3; possibly TRBD1 for D (6 bases). The V end was cut by 8 bases, the J end by 2 bases, with 16 bases between. The CDR3 loop spans 15 amino acids. Germline lookup yields CDR1 ENHRY and CDR2 SYGVKD. CDR3 in amino acids: CAIGAQGVAGNTIYF. CDR3 DNA sequence: TGTGCCATCGGGGCACAGGGAGTCGCTGGAAACACCATATATTTT.

The sample holds a few counts of this clonotype. The rearrangement joins TRBV7-3 to TRBJ2-3, with 10 positions matching TRBD2. V shed 5 bases and J 4 bases; nucleotides not matched to a gene: 6. Germline loops: CDR1 SGHTA, CDR2 FQGTGA. This CDR3 is built from 15 residues. CDR3 nucleotide sequence: TGTGCCAGCAGCCACACTAGCGGGGCTTCAGATACGCAGTATTTT. Its protein is CASSHTSGASDTQYF.

This clonotype appeared a few times. This rearrangement joins TRBV5-5 to TRBJ2-5, with 7 bases that match TRBD2. V was pared by 2 bases and J by 1 base, with 5 bases of the junction left unmatched. CDR3 length: 15 amino acids. Germline V gene data show CDR1 as SGHKS and CDR2 as YYEKEE (reference sequence). The CDR3 DNA reads as TGTGCCAGCAGCTTTCGGGGGGACTTCCAAGAGACCCAGTACTTC. Amino acids: CASSFRGDFQETQYF.

The chain couples TRBV28 to TRBJ2-7; D may be TRBD1 (5 bases). Trimming removed 7 bases at V and 5 bases at J, with 15 bases between. Germline values: CDR1 MDHEN, CDR2 SYDVKM. The CDR3 is 13 residues long. The CDR3 coding sequence is TGTGCCAGCACCCCAGGGATTCCGAACGAGCAGTACTTC. It encodes CASTPGIPNEQYF.

This clonotype was seen only a few times. V usage is TRBV28 and J usage is TRBJ2-7; the match to TRBD1 covers 8 bases. After removal of 2 bases from V and 2 bases from J, the junction contained 2 bases not matched to a gene. Per germline, CDR1 MDHEN and CDR2 SYDVKM. This CDR3 is 14 amino acids long. CDR3 loop: CASSLRDRPYEQYF. CDR3 sequence (DNA): TGTGCCAGCAGTTTAAGGGACAGGCCCTACGAGCAGTACTTC.

This clonotype was observed at least ten times. CDR3 in DNA: TGCGCCAGCAGCCCTGGGACAGGGGTCTACGAGCAGTACTTC. As protein: CASSPGTGVYEQYF. The chain has TRBV5-1 and TRBJ2-7; 10 bases fit TRBD1. V lost 4 bases and J lost 3; bases outside the gene matches: 4. Germline assignment: CDR1 SGHRS and CDR2 YFSETQ. CDR3 size: 14 residues.

The sample holds a few counts of this clonotype. The chain recombines TRBV7-9 with TRBJ2-1, with 11 bases that match TRBD1. The CDR3 loop spans 16 amino acids. The V segment lost 3 bases and the J segment 8 bases; nucleotides outside the gene matches: 9. The germline CDR1 and CDR2 sequences are SEHNR and FQNEAQ (reference sequence). The CDR3 sequence is CASSFGPGQGVHEQFF. In DNA, the CDR3 is TGTGCCAGCAGCTTTGGTCCGGGACAGGGGGTTCATGAGCAGTTCTTC.

This clonotype was picked up a small number of times. The genes are TRBV12-3 or TRBV12-4 and TRBJ2-2; D ambiguous. V shed 7 bases and J shed 6 bases, with 15 bases lying between them. This CDR3 region has 14 residues. The CDR3 loop is CASTPDGVPGELFF. The CDR3 nucleotides read TGTGCCAGCACTCCAGATGGGGTTCCCGGGGAGCTGTTTTTT.

This clonotype was seen only a few times. The chain joins TRBV5-1 to TRBJ2-2; D is perhaps TRBD1 (7 bases). Germline CDR1 and CDR2: SGHRS and YFSETQ. The CDR3 covers 15 residues. V lost 6 bases to trimming and J lost 4 bases, with 16 bases between them. Here the CDR3 DNA reads TGCGCCAGCACCCCGTGGCAGGGGGGCACCGGGGAGCTGTTTTTT. Amino acids: CASTPWQGGTGELFF.

V is TRBV11-2 and J is TRBJ2-2; D is ambiguous. V was clipped by 0 bases and J by 4 bases, with 3 bases between them. From germline, CDR1 is SGHAT and CDR2 FQNNGV. The CDR3 length is 13 residues. For the CDR3, the DNA is TGTGCCAGCAGCTTAGATTTCACCGGGGAGCTGTTTTTT. This translates into CASSLDFTGELFF.

Note on this clonotype: Lacking the conserved final phenylalanine or tryptophan, this CDR3 likely reflects a read error. The V and J genes are TRBV12-3 or TRBV12-4 and TRBJ1-4; D is unclear. The CDR3 sequence is 15 residues long. V dropped 4 bases and J dropped 4 bases, with 13 bases sitting between them. The chain's CDR3 is CASSWEGSGNEKLFS. The CDR3 bases are TGTGCCAGCAGTTGGGAAGGGAGCGGTAATGAAAAACTGTTTTCT.

The chain links TRBV7-3 to TRBJ2-2; D is undetermined. The CDR3 has 13 residues. V lost 5 bases and J 6 bases, leaving 10 bases between the germline ends. The germline gives CDR1 SGHTA, CDR2 FQGTGA. CDR3 loop: CASSDRWSGELFF. The CDR3 region has the DNA TGTGCCAGCAGCGACCGGTGGTCCGGGGAGCTGTTTTTT.

This clonotype turned up a few times. The chain carries TRBV4-2 and TRBJ2-7; perhaps TRBD1 as D (5 bases). V was shortened by 2 bases and J by 0 bases, with 14 bases between the two germline ends. This CDR3 is 16 amino acids long. Germline-derived CDR1 and CDR2 are LGHNA and YNFKEQ. CDR3 nucleotide sequence: TGTGCCAGCAGCCAACGGCTGACAGAGAGCTCCTACGAGCAGTACTTC. It codes for CASSQRLTESSYEQYF.

This clonotype came up a few times. This sequence joins TRBV15 and TRBJ2-2, with D uncertain. V was clipped by 6 bases and J by 6 bases, with 14 bases between them. The CDR3 length is 14 residues. Germline V gene sequence: CDR1 LNHNV, CDR2 YYDKDF (reference sequence). The CDR3 loop is CATRQTSLAGELFF. The CDR3 region has the DNA TGTGCCACCAGGCAGACTTCCCTTGCCGGGGAGCTGTTTTTT.

This clonotype was recorded only once. The rearrangement joins TRBV29-1 to TRBJ2-6, with D tentatively TRBD1 or TRBD2 (6 bases each). The V end was cut by 6 bases, the J end by 3 bases, with 15 bases between. CDR3 size: 15 residues. Germline CDR1 is SQVTM and CDR2 is ANQGSEA. CDR3 coding DNA: TGCAGCGTGGACGAGGGGGGACTTGGGGCCAACGTCCTGACTTTC. It translates to CSVDEGGLGANVLTF.

The J gene is TRBJ2-2, the V gene TRBV12-3 or TRBV12-4, with unresolved D. V lost 6 bases, J lost 9 bases, and 17 bases lay in between. The CDR3 loop spans 14 amino acids. CDR3 residues: CASRTTNLKRELFF. CDR3 nucleotides: TGTGCCAGCAGAACAACAAACCTTAAGCGGGAGCTGTTTTTT.

The CDR3 coding sequence is TGCAGTGCCACACAGGGCGACTATGGCTACACCTTC. Its translation: CSATQGDYGYTF. This chain connects TRBV20-1 to TRBJ1-2, with a weak D call TRBD1 (6 bases). The V and J ends lost 6 bases and 3 bases respectively, with 11 bases between them. Germline CDR1 and CDR2: DFQATT and SNEGSKA (reference sequence). This CDR3 comprises 12 residues.

This clonotype has only a few counts. The chain links TRBV12-3 or TRBV12-4 to TRBJ2-3, with D tentatively TRBD2 (6 bases). V gave up 6 bases and J gave up 6 bases, with 13 bases separating them. The CDR3 spans 13 residues. CDR3 sequence (DNA): TGTGCCAGCAGCACGGGGCTAGCGGATACGCAGTATTTT. It is translated as CASSTGLADTQYF.

The J gene is TRBJ2-5, the V gene TRBV20-1, with D perhaps matching TRBD1 (5 bases). Trimming removed 0 bases at V and 1 base at J, with 15 bases between. This CDR3 has 16 residues. Germline-derived CDR1 and CDR2 are DFQATT and SNEGSKA (reference sequence). Here the CDR3 DNA reads TGCAGTGCTAGAGATCCACGTAAGGGGCCCCAAGAGACCCAGTACTTC. Protein product: CSARDPRKGPQETQYF.

V usage is TRBV6-2 or TRBV6-3 and J usage is TRBJ2-1; 7 positions match TRBD2. J lost 6 bases, V lost 2 bases, and 7 bases had no gene match. Germline CDR1 and CDR2: MNHEY and SVGEGT. This CDR3 has 15 residues. The CDR3 loop reads CASSYGLAVRNEQFF. The CDR3 region has the DNA TGTGCCAGCAGTTACGGGCTAGCGGTGCGCAATGAGCAGTTCTTC.

This clonotype came up a few times. V usage is TRBV27 and J usage is TRBJ1-1; TRBD1 might be the D (6 bases). The CDR3 covers 16 residues. The V end was cut by 5 bases, the J end by 0 bases, with 16 bases between. The germline V gene encodes CDR1 MNHEY and CDR2 SMNVEV (reference sequence). The CDR3 sequence: CASSRKNRDMNTEAFF. For the CDR3, the DNA is TGTGCCAGCAGTCGAAAGAACAGGGATATGAACACTGAAGCTTTCTTT.

The table lists this clonotype with a few counts. The V and J genes are TRBV30 and TRBJ2-7; D tentatively reads TRBD1 or TRBD2 (5 bases each). Germline CDR1 reads GTSNPN; CDR2 reads SVGIG (reference sequence). This CDR3 has 13 residues. Trimming removed 0 bases from V and 2 bases from J, with 8 bases in between. The CDR3 reads CAWSVRGPYEQYF. In nucleotides, the CDR3 is TGTGCCTGGAGTGTACGGGGCCCCTACGAGCAGTACTTC. The full variable domain, its missing parts supplied by reference TRBV30 and TRBJ2-7, is SQTIHQWPATLVQPVGSPLSLECTVEGTSNPNLYWYRQAAGRGLQLLFYSVGIGQISSEVPQNLSASRPQDRQFILSSKKLLLSDSGFYLCAWSVRGPYEQYFGPGTRLTVT.

This clonotype was picked up many times. The rearrangement joins TRBV5-1 to TRBJ2-1; 9 nucleotides line up with TRBD2. Trimming cost V 0 bases and J 0 bases; bases outside gene matches: 4. The CDR3 is 17 residues long. CDR1 is SGHRS, CDR2 YFSETQ, per germline. The CDR3 DNA follows: TGCGCCAGCAGCTTGGTTCCTAGCGGGGCCTCCTACAATGAGCAGTTCTTC. Translated, it gives CASSLVPSGASYNEQFF.

V usage is TRBV20-1 and J usage is TRBJ2-3; D is perhaps TRBD1 or TRBD2 (5 bases each). V was shortened by 5 bases and J by 4 bases, with 16 bases between the two germline ends. This CDR3 has 14 residues. Germline-derived CDR1 and CDR2 are DFQATT and SNEGSKA (reference sequence). DNA of the CDR3: TGCAGTGCTCAGATGGGACGGGTGGCAGATACGCAGTATTTT. Its translation is CSAQMGRVADTQYF.

CDR3 amino acids: CASSLRGSGLAETQYF. The CDR3 bases are TGTGCCAGCAGCTTAAGGGGATCGGGACTAGCGGAGACCCAGTACTTC. The chain links TRBV13 to TRBJ2-5; 10 nucleotides match TRBD2. V lost 2 bases and J lost 5; bases outside the gene matches: 8. The CDR3 is 16 residues long. CDR1 and CDR2 from the germline V gene are PRHDT and FYEKMQ (reference sequence).